This TCR beta chain originates from a study of blood T cell repertoires in COVID-19. Study in general: Acute and convalescent COVID-19 samples came from the United States, Italy and Spain. Sources were T cells, B-cell-depleted T cells, or PBMCs; the material itself was cDNA or gDNA.

The V and J ends lost 4 bases and 5 bases respectively, with 13 bases between them. Germline-derived CDR1 and CDR2 are PRHDT and FYEKMQ (reference sequence). There are 14 residues in the CDR3. In the original analysis: For nucleated cells, counts were estimated from reference gene primer amplification. TCRdb's table, derived via immunoSEQ multiplex PCR, lists solely in-frame clones and lacks some. The V and J calls and clone size are taken from that table; D and trimming were inferred from the DNA. The sample lists roughly 140,000 clones; about 86% were seen once. The V call is TRBV13, the J call TRBJ2-3; D ambiguous. Sequenced sample: peripheral blood. The sequence came from a human donor in a cohort sampled during active COVID-19. The CDR3 sequence is CASSSSLPGDTQYF. CDR3 coding DNA: TGTGCCAGCAGCTCAAGCCTCCCCGGAGATACGCAGTATTTT.